A selection of T cell receptor beta chains follows, all from one sample in a study of persistence of HIV-infected CD4 T cells. No cognate antigen is known for these TCRs. Method: immunoSEQ multiplex PCR; TCRdb's copy keeps in-frame clones and lacks some. The sample carries more than 35,000 clones, 91% recorded once. The starting material was CD4+ T cells sorted from PBMCs after approximately 18-hour stimulation, obtained from a patient who received antiretroviral therapy. These receptors were obtained from an adult man with HIV who was CMV-seropositive. Each CDR3 is given with its conserved first and last residue. A D gene is named only where the DNA matches it firmly. Size is omitted from some rows. Given values are once, few, many or a class for expanded clones.

>TRBV5-4|TRBJ2-1|NA|once
CASSSGTLYNEQFF
TGTGCCAGCAGCTCCGGGACGCTATACAATGAGCAGTTCTTC
>TRBV5-1|TRBJ2-1|NA|NA
CASSLFMQGYNEQFF
TGCGCCAGCAGCTTGTTTATGCAGGGGTACAATGAGCAGTTCTTC
>TRBV15|TRBJ1-2|NA|NA
CATSRELGSYGYTF
TGTGCCACCAGCAGGGAGCTGGGAAGCTATGGCTACACCTTC
>TRBV7-3|TRBJ2-3|NA|NA
CASSPTLAQARAGTQYF
TGTGCCAGCAGCCCTACACTAGCACAGGCCAGAGCTGGTACGCAGTATTTT
>TRBV28|TRBJ2-1|TRBD2|once
CASSFWSGGTNEQFF
TGTGCCAGCAGTTTCTGGAGCGGGGGGACCAATGAGCAGTTCTTC
>TRBV19|TRBJ2-6|NA|NA
CASSTGPTTSGANVLTF
TGTGCCAGTAGTACAGGCCCCACGACCTCTGGGGCCAACGTCCTGACTTTC
>TRBV12-5|TRBJ1-4|NA|NA
CASGLGGTAGNEKLFF
TGTGCTAGTGGTTTGGGGGGGACCGCGGGTAATGAAAAACTGTTTTTT
>TRBV2|TRBJ1-1|NA|NA
CASETGLVAEAFF
TGTGCCAGCGAAACAGGGTTAGTCGCTGAAGCTTTCTTT
>TRBV7-2|TRBJ2-3|NA|NA
CASSGGRTDTQYF
TGTGCCAGCAGCGGCGGCCGCACAGATACGCAGTATTTT
>TRBV5-1|TRBJ2-1|TRBD1|once
CASSPMGRGLDEQFF
TGCGCCAGCAGCCCCATGGGCAGGGGGCTCGATGAGCAGTTCTTC
>TRBV27|TRBJ1-3|NA|NA
CASSLIGGGFGNTIYF
TGTGCCAGCAGTTTAATCGGGGGTGGTTTTGGAAACACCATATATTTT
>TRBV28|TRBJ1-1|NA|NA
CASSLFRVTNTEAFF
TGTGCCAGCAGTTTATTTCGGGTGACGAACACTGAAGCTTTCTTT
>TRBV28|TRBJ2-2|TRBD1|NA
CASSFQGRGRSNTGELFF
TGTGCCAGCAGTTTCCAGGGCAGGGGGCGCTCGAACACCGGGGAGCTGTTTTTT
>TRBV12-3/TRBV12-4|TRBJ2-3|NA|NA
CASSLIATDTQYF
TGTGCCAGCAGTTTAATAGCCACAGATACGCAGTATTTT
>TRBV7-2|TRBJ1-2|NA|NA
CASSLEGRNYGYTF
TGTGCCAGCAGCTTAGAGGGCAGGAACTATGGCTACACCTTC
>TRBV27|TRBJ1-5|NA|NA
CASSLGAAGNQPQHF
TGTGCCAGCAGTTTAGGGGCCGCAGGCAATCAGCCCCAGCATTTT
>TRBV20-1|TRBJ1-1|TRBD1|once
CSAPRTGRAFF
TGCAGTGCTCCTAGGACAGGGCGGGCTTTCTTT
>TRBV5-1|TRBJ1-2|TRBD1|once
CASSSGTGAGLGTHGYTF
TGCGCCAGCAGCTCCGGGACAGGGGCGGGTCTTGGTACGCATGGCTACACCTTC
>TRBV4-2|TRBJ1-2|TRBD1|NA
CASSPPGQAHGYTF
TGTGCCAGCAGCCCCCCTGGACAGGCTCACGGCTACACCTTC
>TRBV24-1|TRBJ2-2|TRBD1|NA
CATSDRTGSNTGELFF
TGTGCCACCAGTGACCGGACAGGGTCGAACACCGGGGAGCTGTTTTTT
>TRBV18|TRBJ2-7|TRBD1|NA
CASSPGTGGHYEQYF
TGTGCCAGCTCACCAGGGACAGGGGGCCACTACGAGCAGTACTTC
>TRBV28|TRBJ1-2|TRBD1|few
CASSLWHRGSGYGYTF
TGTGCCAGCAGTTTATGGCACAGGGGATCAGGCTATGGCTACACCTTC
>TRBV30|TRBJ1-3|NA|once
CAWSLRTVRNTIYF
TGTGCCTGGAGTCTGCGGACAGTCCGAAACACCATATATTTT
>TRBV5-1|TRBJ2-1|TRBD1|NA
CASSYTGGSYNEQFF
TGCGCCAGCAGCTACACAGGGGGCTCCTACAATGAGCAGTTCTTC
>TRBV2|TRBJ1-5|NA|few
CASSEKGKYGQPQHF
TGTGCCAGCAGTGAGAAGGGCAAATACGGGCAGCCCCAGCATTTT
>TRBV7-2|TRBJ2-4|TRBD1|NA
CASSPGTGVPGAKNIQYF
TGTGCCAGCAGCCCCGGGACAGGGGTCCCCGGAGCCAAAAACATTCAGTACTTC
>TRBV5-6|TRBJ1-2|NA|NA
CASSETGSIRYGYTF
TGTGCCAGCAGCGAAACAGGGTCTATTAGGTATGGCTACACCTTC
>TRBV2|TRBJ2-7|TRBD2|NA
CASKASSGGLYEQYF
TGTGCCAGCAAAGCCTCTAGCGGGGGGCTCTACGAGCAGTACTTC